This paragraph reports one T cell receptor beta chain. What it recognizes is unknown. The data stem from a study of CXCR3-negative and CXCR3-positive naive CD8 T cells. Across the whole study: Sequencing brought in roughly 150 million TRB reads altogether, and each library got about 1.5 +/- 0.3 million. Study findings and constraints: The naive subsets expressed comparable surface CD5, and the authors inferred TCR strength from TRB CDR3 properties. Comparison of naive cells showed more hydrophobic TRB CDR3s in CXCR3-positive than in CXCR3-negative naive cells. Both naive subsets showed comparably high diversity, and memory CD8+ cells showed much lower diversity.

UMI-tagged TRB cDNA libraries were built via 5' RACE. TCRdb re-called the 5' RACE reads, yielding one record per CDR3 amino acid sequence without DNA. This sample's clone table lists fewer than 90,000 distinct CDR3 sequences. Sequences were obtained from naive CXCR3+ CD8+ T cells from blood. The subset was: CD45RO-CCR7+CD27+CD95- naive CD8+ T cells expressing CXCR3 (TNR3+). This clonotype originated in a human donor in good health. Some clones in this sample may be carry-over from other donors' samples.

The CDR3 loop is CSVVTGLTSGADTDTQYF. The chain recombines TRBV29-1 with TRBJ2-3; TCRdb designates TRBD2, a call that cannot be tested without DNA. The germline V gene encodes CDR1 SQVTM and CDR2 ANQGSEA. CDR3 length: 18 amino acids.